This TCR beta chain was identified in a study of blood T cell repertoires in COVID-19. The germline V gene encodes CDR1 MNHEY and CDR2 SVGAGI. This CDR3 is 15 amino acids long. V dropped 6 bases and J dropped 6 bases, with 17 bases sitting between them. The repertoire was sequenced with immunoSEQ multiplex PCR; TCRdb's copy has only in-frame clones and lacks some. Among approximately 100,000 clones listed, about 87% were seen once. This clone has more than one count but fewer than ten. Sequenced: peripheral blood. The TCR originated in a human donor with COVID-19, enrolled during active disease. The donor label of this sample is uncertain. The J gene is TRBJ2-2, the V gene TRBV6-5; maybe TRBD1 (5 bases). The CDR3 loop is CASSPGKAHAGELFF. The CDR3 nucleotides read TGTGCCAGCAGCCCAGGGAAAGCACACGCCGGGGAGCTGTTTTTT.